This T cell receptor beta chain was captured by sequencing in a study of OX40 agonist ivuxolimab in advanced cancers. Study as a whole: Dose-escalation subjects each had hepatocellular carcinoma, melanoma, renal cell or head and neck cancer.

Overall study results and limits: Antigen specificity was not determined for the expanded peripheral T cells.

Of note for this clone: Antigen: not known.

CDR3 length equals 14 residues. The V end was cut by 4 bases, the J end by 4 bases, with 10 bases between. Looked up from germline, CDR1 is SEHNR and CDR2 is FQNEAQ (reference sequence). TCRdb's table, derived via immunoSEQ multiplex PCR, lists solely in-frame clones and lacks some. The sample has approximately 100,000 clones; approximately 86% are singletons. Enrollment shut out patients with autoimmune disease history or systemic immunosuppression. Samples were taken at baseline and on day 1 of cycles 4 and 7. J is TRBJ1-4 and V is TRBV7-9, with unresolved D. The source of this sequence is an adult with an advanced solid tumor such as melanoma, head and neck, liver or kidney cancer. The sequenced sample was CD4+ or CD8+ T cells sorted from blood, obtained in a trial of the OX40 agonist ivuxolimab. The CDR3 reads CASSSDLRNEKLFF. The CDR3 DNA reads TGTGCCAGCAGCTCGGACCTTCGTAATGAAAAACTGTTTTTT.